This is a list of T cell receptor beta chains from one sample in a study of human T cells and chemical hapten exposure. MiXCR, applied by TCRdb to the 5' RACE reads, yields one record per CDR3 protein. The sample lists tens of thousands of distinct CDR3 sequences, approximately 15% occurring once. The receptors originated from a female donor in good health. CDR3s include the opening cysteine and the closing phenylalanine or tryptophan. D genes are given only for firm matches. Not every row has a clone size; where given, it reads once, few, many or a size class.

d_gene: TRBD2; abundance: few; v_gene: TRBV6-1; j_gene: TRBJ2-7; CDR3nt: TGTGCCAGCAGTACCTTAGCGGGAGGAGGCGAGCAGTACTTC; CDR3aa: CASSTLAGGGEQYF
d_gene: NA; abundance: NA; v_gene: TRBV20-1; j_gene: TRBJ1-1; CDR3nt: TGCAGTGCTAGACAGTCTCTCACTGAAGCTTTCTTT; CDR3aa: CSARQSLTEAFF
d_gene: TRBD2; abundance: NA; v_gene: TRBV12-3/TRBV12-4; j_gene: TRBJ2-3; CDR3nt: TGTGCCAGCAGTTCCTTCGGGGCGGGAGGAATAGATACGCAGTATTTT; CDR3aa: CASSSFGAGGIDTQYF
d_gene: NA; abundance: many; v_gene: TRBV12-3/TRBV12-4; j_gene: TRBJ1-2; CDR3nt: TGTGCCAGCAGTCTATCAGGTGTCTATGGCTACACCTTC; CDR3aa: CASSLSGVYGYTF
d_gene: TRBD2; abundance: many; v_gene: TRBV7-2; j_gene: TRBJ2-2; CDR3nt: TGTGCCAGCAGCTTACGGCGGGGGGACGGGGAGCTGTTTTTT; CDR3aa: CASSLRRGDGELFF
d_gene: NA; abundance: NA; v_gene: TRBV10-2; j_gene: TRBJ2-7; CDR3nt: TGCGCCAGCAGTGAGTCGGCCGGACGGATTTACGAGCAGTACTTC; CDR3aa: CASSESAGRIYEQYF
d_gene: NA; abundance: NA; v_gene: TRBV2; j_gene: TRBJ1-1; CDR3nt: TGTGCCAGCATGGGGGCAATGAACACTGAAGCTTTCTTT; CDR3aa: CASMGAMNTEAFF
d_gene: NA; abundance: NA; v_gene: TRBV20-1; j_gene: TRBJ1-1; CDR3nt: TGCAGTGTTCCTGGGGGGGACTTGAACACTGAAGCTTTCTTT; CDR3aa: CSVPGGDLNTEAFF
d_gene: NA; abundance: many; v_gene: TRBV7-8; j_gene: TRBJ1-1; CDR3nt: TGTGCCAGCAGCTTAGGGACAGCAGAAGCTTTCTTT; CDR3aa: CASSLGTAEAFF
d_gene: NA; abundance: NA; v_gene: TRBV20-1; j_gene: TRBJ1-5; CDR3nt: TGCAGTGCTAGAGGGGTGGGCCCCGATCAGCCCCAGCATTTT; CDR3aa: CSARGVGPDQPQHF
d_gene: TRBD1; abundance: NA; v_gene: TRBV7-9; j_gene: TRBJ1-1; CDR3nt: TGTGCCAGCAGCCCCCAGGACAGGGGGAAGAACACTGAAGCTTTCTTT; CDR3aa: CASSPQDRGKNTEAFF
d_gene: NA; abundance: NA; v_gene: TRBV5-1; j_gene: TRBJ2-7; CDR3nt: TGCGCCAGCAGTTATGACCGGTTCTACGAGCAGTACTTC; CDR3aa: CASSYDRFYEQYF
d_gene: NA; abundance: few; v_gene: TRBV7-2; j_gene: TRBJ2-2; CDR3nt: TGTGCCAGCAGCTTAGGACAGAAAGGCGGGGAGCTGTTTTTT; CDR3aa: CASSLGQKGGELFF
d_gene: NA; abundance: NA; v_gene: TRBV7-2; j_gene: TRBJ1-1; CDR3nt: TGTGCCAGCACCATAGGAGGAGGACTAGGCACTGAAGCTTTCTTT; CDR3aa: CASTIGGGLGTEAFF
d_gene: NA; abundance: many; v_gene: TRBV12-3/TRBV12-4; j_gene: TRBJ2-1; CDR3nt: TGTGCCAGCAGTCCCCCGGGGGCCTCATGGTACAATGAGCAGTTCTTC; CDR3aa: CASSPPGASWYNEQFF
d_gene: NA; abundance: NA; v_gene: TRBV5-4; j_gene: TRBJ1-3; CDR3nt: TGTGCCAGCAGCTTGTGGAACTCTGGAAACACCATATATTTT; CDR3aa: CASSLWNSGNTIYF
d_gene: TRBD1; abundance: many; v_gene: TRBV2; j_gene: TRBJ1-1; CDR3nt: TGTGCCAGCAATAGGGACAGGCTTTCTACTGAAGCTTTCTTT; CDR3aa: CASNRDRLSTEAFF
d_gene: NA; abundance: NA; v_gene: TRBV29-1; j_gene: TRBJ2-2; CDR3nt: TGCAGCGCTAATAGTGGGGGCGGACGCGGGGAGCTGTTTTTT; CDR3aa: CSANSGGGRGELFF
d_gene: TRBD2; abundance: few; v_gene: TRBV20-1; j_gene: TRBJ2-3; CDR3nt: TGCAGTGCCGGACTAGCGGGGCCCGATACGCAGTATTTT; CDR3aa: CSAGLAGPDTQYF
d_gene: NA; abundance: few; v_gene: TRBV7-6; j_gene: TRBJ2-3; CDR3nt: TGTGCCAGCAGCTTAGGGCGTTCCGATACGCAGTATTTT; CDR3aa: CASSLGRSDTQYF
d_gene: NA; abundance: few; v_gene: TRBV20-1; j_gene: TRBJ2-3; CDR3nt: TGCAGTGCTAGAACCCCCAAGGGGGGGGGGCCAGGAGATACGCAGTATTTT; CDR3aa: CSARTPKGGGPGDTQYF
d_gene: NA; abundance: NA; v_gene: TRBV6-5; j_gene: TRBJ2-7; CDR3nt: TGTGCCAGCAGTTACTCGGGGAGCTCCTACGAGCAGTACTTC; CDR3aa: CASSYSGSSYEQYF
d_gene: TRBD1; abundance: NA; v_gene: TRBV29-1; j_gene: TRBJ1-1; CDR3nt: TGCATCGTACAAGGGACAGGGAACACTGAAGCTTTCTTT; CDR3aa: CIVQGTGNTEAFF
d_gene: TRBD1; abundance: few; v_gene: TRBV5-1; j_gene: TRBJ1-1; CDR3nt: TGCGCCAGCACCCCGGACAGGACCAACACTGAAGCTTTCTTT; CDR3aa: CASTPDRTNTEAFF
d_gene: TRBD1; abundance: many; v_gene: TRBV7-2; j_gene: TRBJ1-2; CDR3nt: TGTGCCAGCAGACTCGGACAGGGGGCGACTAACTATGGCTACACCTTC; CDR3aa: CASRLGQGATNYGYTF
d_gene: TRBD1; abundance: few; v_gene: TRBV12-3/TRBV12-4; j_gene: TRBJ1-2; CDR3nt: TGTGCCAGCAGTTTAAGACAGGGGCGACAATCTAACTATGGCTACACCTTC; CDR3aa: CASSLRQGRQSNYGYTF
d_gene: NA; abundance: NA; v_gene: TRBV4-1; j_gene: TRBJ2-1; CDR3nt: TGCGCCAGCAGCCAACCGACGGAGAGCTCCTACAATGAGCAGTTCTTC; CDR3aa: CASSQPTESSYNEQFF
d_gene: TRBD2; abundance: NA; v_gene: TRBV4-1; j_gene: TRBJ2-3; CDR3nt: TGCGCCAGCAGCCTCCTAGGACTAGCGGGAGTGGCAGATACGCAGTATTTT; CDR3aa: CASSLLGLAGVADTQYF
d_gene: TRBD2; abundance: few; v_gene: TRBV6-2/TRBV6-3; j_gene: TRBJ2-2; CDR3nt: TGTGCCAGCAGTTACTCGACTAGCGGGAGAGTTAGCACCGGGGAGCTGTTTTTT; CDR3aa: CASSYSTSGRVSTGELFF
d_gene: TRBD1; abundance: once; v_gene: TRBV19; j_gene: TRBJ1-4; CDR3nt: TGTGCCAGTAGTATTCGGGACAGGCGCTACCTTGCAACTAATGAAAAACTGTTTTTT; CDR3aa: CASSIRDRRYLATNEKLFF
d_gene: TRBD1; abundance: NA; v_gene: TRBV3-1; j_gene: TRBJ1-6; CDR3nt: TGTGCCAGCAGCCAAGACTACCGACAGGGCTATAATTCACCCCTCCACTTT; CDR3aa: CASSQDYRQGYNSPLHF
d_gene: NA; abundance: few; v_gene: TRBV5-1; j_gene: TRBJ2-1; CDR3nt: TGCGCCAGCAGCTTGAACCTGCTCAATGAGCAGTTCTTC; CDR3aa: CASSLNLLNEQFF
d_gene: NA; abundance: few; v_gene: TRBV3-1; j_gene: TRBJ1-2; CDR3nt: TGTGCCAGCAGCCATCAAGAGGCGGGGAGGGCCCGCTATGGCTACACCTTC; CDR3aa: CASSHQEAGRARYGYTF
d_gene: NA; abundance: NA; v_gene: TRBV2; j_gene: TRBJ2-3; CDR3nt: TGTGCCAGCAGTACCGACGCCACAGATACGCAGTATTTT; CDR3aa: CASSTDATDTQYF
d_gene: NA; abundance: many; v_gene: TRBV29-1; j_gene: TRBJ2-3; CDR3nt: TGCAGCGTTGAAGATCTCGGGGTGACTGATACGCAGTATTTT; CDR3aa: CSVEDLGVTDTQYF
d_gene: TRBD2; abundance: few; v_gene: TRBV7-2; j_gene: TRBJ2-7; CDR3nt: TGTGCCAGCAGCCCCCGGGAGGCGCGGCCCGAGCAGTACTTC; CDR3aa: CASSPREARPEQYF
d_gene: NA; abundance: few; v_gene: TRBV7-9; j_gene: TRBJ1-4; CDR3nt: TGTGCCAGCAGCTGGGCAGGGAGTGAAAAACTGTTTTTT; CDR3aa: CASSWAGSEKLFF
d_gene: NA; abundance: NA; v_gene: TRBV20-1; j_gene: TRBJ2-5; CDR3nt: TGCAGTGCTAGTAGAGTCATGGGCCAAGAGACCCAGTACTTC; CDR3aa: CSASRVMGQETQYF
d_gene: NA; abundance: NA; v_gene: TRBV27; j_gene: TRBJ2-3; CDR3nt: TGTGCCAGCAGTTACTCCCCCAAAGATACGCAGTATTTT; CDR3aa: CASSYSPKDTQYF
d_gene: TRBD1; abundance: NA; v_gene: TRBV7-7; j_gene: TRBJ2-1; CDR3nt: TGTGCTAGCAGCCACGGGACAGGGAGCAATGAGCAGTTCTTC; CDR3aa: CASSHGTGSNEQFF
d_gene: NA; abundance: many; v_gene: TRBV29-1; j_gene: TRBJ2-2; CDR3nt: TGCAGCGTTTTTAGCCGCGTGACCGGGGAGCTGTTTTTT; CDR3aa: CSVFSRVTGELFF
d_gene: NA; abundance: few; v_gene: TRBV15; j_gene: TRBJ2-5; CDR3nt: TGTGCCACCAGCAGAGATCCCGGGGTTGGGGAGACCCAGTACTTC; CDR3aa: CATSRDPGVGETQYF
d_gene: TRBD2; abundance: NA; v_gene: TRBV7-8; j_gene: TRBJ2-5; CDR3nt: TGTGCCAGCAGCACCCGGACTAGCGGGGTAGAGACCCAGTACTTC; CDR3aa: CASSTRTSGVETQYF
d_gene: TRBD2; abundance: many; v_gene: TRBV20-1; j_gene: TRBJ2-1; CDR3nt: TGCAGTGCTAGAGATCCCGAGACGAGCGGGGAGTACAATGAGCAGTTCTTC; CDR3aa: CSARDPETSGEYNEQFF
d_gene: TRBD1; abundance: few; v_gene: TRBV18; j_gene: TRBJ2-3; CDR3nt: TGTGCCAGCTCACCGCCGGGACAGGGGTCAGATACGCAGTATTTT; CDR3aa: CASSPPGQGSDTQYF